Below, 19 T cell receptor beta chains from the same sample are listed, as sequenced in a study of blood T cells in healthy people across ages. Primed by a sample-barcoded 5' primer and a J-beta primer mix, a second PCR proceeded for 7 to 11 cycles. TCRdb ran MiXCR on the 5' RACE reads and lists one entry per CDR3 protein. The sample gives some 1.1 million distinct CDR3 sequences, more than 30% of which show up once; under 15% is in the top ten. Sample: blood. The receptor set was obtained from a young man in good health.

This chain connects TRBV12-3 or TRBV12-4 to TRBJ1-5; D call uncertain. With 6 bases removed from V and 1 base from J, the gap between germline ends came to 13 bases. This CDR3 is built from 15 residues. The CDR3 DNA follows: TGTGCCAGCAGGGCCCCGAGAGAGAGCAATCAGCCCCAGCATTTT. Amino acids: CASRAPRESNQPQHF.

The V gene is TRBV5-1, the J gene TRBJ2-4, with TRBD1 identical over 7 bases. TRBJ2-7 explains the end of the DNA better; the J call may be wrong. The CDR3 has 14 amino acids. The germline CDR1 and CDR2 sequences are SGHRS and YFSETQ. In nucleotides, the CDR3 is TGCGCCAGCAGCCCAACAGGGGCGGCCTACGAGCAGTACTTC. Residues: CASSPTGAAYEQYF.

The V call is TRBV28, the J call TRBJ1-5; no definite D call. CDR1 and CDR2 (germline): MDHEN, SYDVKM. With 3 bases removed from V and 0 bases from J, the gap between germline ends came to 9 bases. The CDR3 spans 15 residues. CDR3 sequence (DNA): TGTGCCAGCAGTTTTACGGGTTATAGCAATCAGCCCCAGCATTTT. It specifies CASSFTGYSNQPQHF.

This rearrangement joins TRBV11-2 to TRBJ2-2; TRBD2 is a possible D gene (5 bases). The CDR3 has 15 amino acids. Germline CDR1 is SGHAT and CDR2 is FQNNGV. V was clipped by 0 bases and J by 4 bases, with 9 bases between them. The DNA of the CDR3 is TGTGCCAGCAGCTTAGAGTGGGGAGCCACCGGGGAGCTGTTTTTT. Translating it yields CASSLEWGATGELFF.

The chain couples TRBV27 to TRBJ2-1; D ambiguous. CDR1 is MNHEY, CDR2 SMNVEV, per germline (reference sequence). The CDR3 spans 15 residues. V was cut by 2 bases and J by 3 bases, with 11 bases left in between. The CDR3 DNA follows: TGTGCCAGCAGTTTAACGGTAGACTTCTACAATGAGCAGTTCTTC. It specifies CASSLTVDFYNEQFF.

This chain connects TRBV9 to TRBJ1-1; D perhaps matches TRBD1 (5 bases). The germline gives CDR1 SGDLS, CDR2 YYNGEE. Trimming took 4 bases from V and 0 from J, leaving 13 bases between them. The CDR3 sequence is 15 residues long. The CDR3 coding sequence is TGTGCCAGCAGCCCGGGACCGCACATGAACACTGAAGCTTTCTTT. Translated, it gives CASSPGPHMNTEAFF.

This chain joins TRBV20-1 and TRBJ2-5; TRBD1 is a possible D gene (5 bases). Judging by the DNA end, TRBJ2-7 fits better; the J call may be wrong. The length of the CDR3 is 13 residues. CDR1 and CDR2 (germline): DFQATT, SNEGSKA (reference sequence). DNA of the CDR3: TGCAGTGCTAGAGGGGGCGGTCAATACGAGCAGTACTTC. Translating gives CSARGGGQYEQYF.

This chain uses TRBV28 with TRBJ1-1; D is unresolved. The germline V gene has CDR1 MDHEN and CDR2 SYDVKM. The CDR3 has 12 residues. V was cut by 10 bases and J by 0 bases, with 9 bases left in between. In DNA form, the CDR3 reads TGTGCCACCCATGATATGAACACTGAAGCTTTCTTT. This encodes CATHDMNTEAFF. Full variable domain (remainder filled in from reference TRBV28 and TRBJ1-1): DVKVTQSSRYLVKRTGEKVFLECVQDMDHENMFWYRQDPGLGLRLIYFSYDVKMKEKGDIPEGYSVSREKKERFSLILESASTNQTSMYLCATHDMNTEAFFGQGTRLTVV.

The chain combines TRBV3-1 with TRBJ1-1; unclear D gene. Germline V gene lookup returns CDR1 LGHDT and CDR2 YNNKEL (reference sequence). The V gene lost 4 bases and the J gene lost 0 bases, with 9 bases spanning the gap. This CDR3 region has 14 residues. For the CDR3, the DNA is TGTGCCAGCAGCCCCTTCGGTTTGAACACTGAAGCTTTCTTT. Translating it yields CASSPFGLNTEAFF.

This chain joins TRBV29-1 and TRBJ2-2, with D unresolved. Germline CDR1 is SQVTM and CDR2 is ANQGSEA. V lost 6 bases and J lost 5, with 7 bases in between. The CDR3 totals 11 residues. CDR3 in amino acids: CSVYGTGELFF. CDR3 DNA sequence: TGCAGCGTATACGGAACCGGGGAGCTGTTTTTT.

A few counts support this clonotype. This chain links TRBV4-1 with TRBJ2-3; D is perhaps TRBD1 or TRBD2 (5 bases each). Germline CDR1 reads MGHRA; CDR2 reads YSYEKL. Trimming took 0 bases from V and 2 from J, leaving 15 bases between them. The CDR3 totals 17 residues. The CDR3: CASSQESLRGATDTQYF. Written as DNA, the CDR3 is TGCGCCAGCAGCCAAGAATCACTTAGAGGGGCCACAGATACGCAGTATTTT.

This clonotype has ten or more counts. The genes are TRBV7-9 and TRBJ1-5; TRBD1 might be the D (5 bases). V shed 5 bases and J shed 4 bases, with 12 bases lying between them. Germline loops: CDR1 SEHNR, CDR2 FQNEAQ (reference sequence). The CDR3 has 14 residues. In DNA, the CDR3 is TGTGCCAGCAGCCCCAGCGGGGGGAATCAGCCCCAGCATTTT. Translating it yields CASSPSGGNQPQHF.

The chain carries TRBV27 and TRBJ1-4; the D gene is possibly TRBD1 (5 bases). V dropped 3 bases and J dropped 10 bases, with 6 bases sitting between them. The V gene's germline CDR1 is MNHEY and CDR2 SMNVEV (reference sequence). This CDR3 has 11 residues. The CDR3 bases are TGTGCCAGCAGTTTCGGGGGAAAACTGTTTTTT. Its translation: CASSFGGKLFF.

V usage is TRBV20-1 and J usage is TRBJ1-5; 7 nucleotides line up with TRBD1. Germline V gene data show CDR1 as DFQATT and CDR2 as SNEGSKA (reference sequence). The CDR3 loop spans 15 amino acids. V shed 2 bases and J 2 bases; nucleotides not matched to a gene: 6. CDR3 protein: CSARHTGTGNQPQHF. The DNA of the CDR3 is TGCAGTGCTAGACACACCGGGACAGGCAATCAGCCCCAGCATTTT.

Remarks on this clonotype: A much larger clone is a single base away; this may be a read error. CDR3 DNA sequence: TGTGCCAGCAGTTTTGGGGGTAGCAATCAGTCCCAGCATTTT. Amino acid sequence: CASSFGGSNQSQHF. The V call is TRBV12-3 or TRBV12-4, the J call TRBJ1-5; tentative D call: TRBD1 (5 bases). The CDR3 is 14 amino acids.

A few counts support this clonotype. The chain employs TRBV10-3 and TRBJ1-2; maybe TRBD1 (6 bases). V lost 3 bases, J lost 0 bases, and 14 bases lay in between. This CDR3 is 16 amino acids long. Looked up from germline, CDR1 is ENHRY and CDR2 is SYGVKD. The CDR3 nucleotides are TGTGCCATCAGTGACTTCCGGGACACCTCTAACTATGGCTACACCTTC. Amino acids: CAISDFRDTSNYGYTF.

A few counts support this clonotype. CDR3 region: CASTLTYNEQFF. The DNA of the CDR3 is TGTGCCAGCACGTTAACCTACAATGAGCAGTTCTTC. This chain connects TRBV12-3 or TRBV12-4 to TRBJ2-1; D call uncertain. This CDR3 contains 12 residues. With 7 bases removed from V and 2 bases from J, the gap between germline ends came to 6 bases.

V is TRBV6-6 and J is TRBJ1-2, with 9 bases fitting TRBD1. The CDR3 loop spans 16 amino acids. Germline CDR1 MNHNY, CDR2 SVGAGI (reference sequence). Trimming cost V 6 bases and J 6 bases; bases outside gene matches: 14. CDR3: CASSPGTGMLENGYTF. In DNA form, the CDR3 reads TGTGCCAGCAGCCCCGGGACAGGGATGTTAGAAAATGGCTACACCTTC.

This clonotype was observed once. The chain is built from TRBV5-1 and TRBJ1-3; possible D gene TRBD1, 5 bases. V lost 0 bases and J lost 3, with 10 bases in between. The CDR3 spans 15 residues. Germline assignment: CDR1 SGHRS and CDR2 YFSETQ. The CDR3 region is CASSLDGAHGNTIYF. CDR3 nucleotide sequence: TGCGCCAGCAGCTTGGATGGGGCTCATGGAAACACCATATATTTT.